The 12 T cell receptor beta chains reported below all come from one sample, sequenced in a study of T cells expressing NK-cell markers. TCRdb re-called the 5' RACE reads; one entry per CDR3 protein, DNA not given. This sample's table reports about 430,000 distinct CDR3 sequences. Sequencing was done on a sample of blood T cells: a sorted CD56 or NKG2C T cell subset, CD4+ or CD8+ T cells, or bulk PBMC T cells (not recorded which). These receptors were taken from a woman in her forties or fifties in good health.

This chain links TRBV3-1 with TRBJ2-1; TCRdb picks TRBD2, but there is no DNA to check that call. CDR3 length: 12 residues. Germline V gene data show CDR1 as LGHDT and CDR2 as YNNKEL (reference sequence). Here the CDR3 reads CASSEREGEQFF.

V usage is TRBV11-2 and J usage is TRBJ2-2; TCRdb's D call, TRBD2, is unchecked because there is no DNA. This CDR3 has 19 amino acids. CDR1 and CDR2 from the germline V gene are SGHAT and FQNNGV. The CDR3 region is CASSPGAGGPPEYTGELFF.

V gene TRBV20-1 combines with J gene TRBJ1-2. This CDR3 spans 14 amino acids. Germline V gene lookup returns CDR1 DFQATT and CDR2 SNEGSKA (reference sequence). This CDR3 reads CSARDHLTQTGYTF.

V gene TRBV18 combines with J gene TRBJ1-1; TCRdb picks TRBD1, but there is no DNA to check that call. This CDR3 has 14 amino acids. Germline CDR1 is KGHSH and CDR2 is LQKENI. The CDR3 spells CASSPQRGQAEAFF. The variable domain in full, with the rest retrieved from reference TRBV18 and TRBJ1-1, is NAGVMQNPRHLVRRRGQEARLRCSPMKGHSHVYWYRQLPEEGLKFMVYLQKENIIDESGMPKERFSAEFPKEGPSILRIQQVVRGDSAAYFCASSPQRGQAEAFFGQGTRLTVV.

The chain employs TRBV10-3 and TRBJ2-7; the D gene TCRdb calls, TRBD1, cannot be checked with no DNA. This CDR3 has 15 amino acids. CDR1 is ENHRY, CDR2 SYGVKD, per germline. The chain's CDR3 is CAISEGAGTVYEQYF.

V usage is TRBV20-1 and J usage is TRBJ2-5; TCRdb lists TRBD1, though no DNA is available to test this call. Germline lookup yields CDR1 DFQATT and CDR2 SNEGSKA (reference sequence). The CDR3 consists of 15 residues. The CDR3 region is CSARPPQGTQETQYF.

The chain has TRBV7-2 and TRBJ1-3; as DNA is missing, the TRBD1 call by TCRdb cannot be tested. The CDR3 length is 16 residues. Per the germline V gene, CDR1 is SGHTA and CDR2 is FQGNSA. The chain's CDR3 is CASSPPWGSSGNTIYF.

The chain uses TRBV6-1 and TRBJ2-3; as DNA is missing, the TRBD2 call by TCRdb cannot be tested. Germline-derived CDR1 and CDR2 are MNHNS and SASEGT. There are 14 residues in the CDR3. CDR3 residues: CASLVGPNTDTQYF.

The rearrangement links TRBV28 to TRBJ1-3. In germline, CDR1 is MDHEN, CDR2 SYDVKM. This CDR3 has 13 residues. CDR3: CASSLAWGNTIYF. Based on the CDR3 plus reference TRBV28 and TRBJ1-3, the full variable domain is DVKVTQSSRYLVKRTGEKVFLECVQDMDHENMFWYRQDPGLGLRLIYFSYDVKMKEKGDIPEGYSVSREKKERFSLILESASTNQTSMYLCASSLAWGNTIYFGEGSWLTVV.

The chain links TRBV5-1 to TRBJ2-1; the D call from TCRdb, TRBD2, cannot be confirmed without DNA. The CDR3 spans 14 residues. Germline-derived CDR1 and CDR2 are SGHRS and YFSETQ. CDR3 sequence reads: CASSFRTITNEQFF. The full variable domain, rest sourced from reference TRBV5-1 and TRBJ2-1, is KAGVTQTPRYLIKTRGQQVTLSCSPISGHRSVSWYQQTPGQGLQFLFEYFSETQRNKGNFPGRFSGRQFSNSRSEMNVSTLELGDSALYLCASSFRTITNEQFFGPGTRLTVL.

The chain uses TRBV3-1 and TRBJ2-2. Germline loops: CDR1 LGHDT, CDR2 YNNKEL (reference sequence). This CDR3 contains 13 residues. The CDR3 reads CASSQRPTGELFF. The entire variable domain, with the rest obtained from reference TRBV3-1 and TRBJ2-2, is as follows: DTAVSQTPKYLVTQMGNDKSIKCEQNLGHDTMYWYKQDSKKFLKIMFSYNNKELIINETVPNRFSPKSPDKAHLNLHINSLELGDSAVYFCASSQRPTGELFFGEGSRLTVL.

This CDR3 reads CASGTGAYEQYF. V is TRBV5-1 and J is TRBJ2-7; TCRdb's D call, TRBD1, is unchecked because there is no DNA. The CDR3 contains 12 residues. Germline CDR1 is SGHRS and CDR2 is YFSETQ. Supplemented by reference TRBV5-1 and TRBJ2-7, the full variable domain reads KAGVTQTPRYLIKTRGQQVTLSCSPISGHRSVSWYQQTPGQGLQFLFEYFSETQRNKGNFPGRFSGRQFSNSRSEMNVSTLELGDSALYLCASGTGAYEQYFGPGTRLTVT.